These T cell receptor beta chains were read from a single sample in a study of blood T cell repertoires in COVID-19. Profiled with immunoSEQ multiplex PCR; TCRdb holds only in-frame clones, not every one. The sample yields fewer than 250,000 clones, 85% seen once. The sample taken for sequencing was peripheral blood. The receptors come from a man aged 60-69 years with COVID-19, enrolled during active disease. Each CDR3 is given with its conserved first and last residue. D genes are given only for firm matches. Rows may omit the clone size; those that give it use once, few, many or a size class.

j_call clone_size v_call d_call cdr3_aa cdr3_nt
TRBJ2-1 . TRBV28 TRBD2 CASSRGGGRNEQFF TGTGCCAGCAGCCGTGGGGGGGGAAGGAATGAGCAGTTCTTC
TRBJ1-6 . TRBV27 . CASSFRQGRTYNSPLHF TGTGCCAGCAGTTTTCGGCAGGGAAGGACCTATAATTCACCCCTCCACTTT
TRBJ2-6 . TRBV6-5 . CAGQGLSGANVLTF TGTGCCGGGCAGGGCCTCTCTGGGGCCAACGTCCTGACTTTC
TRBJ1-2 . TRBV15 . CATSPNAGNGYTF TGTGCCACCAGCCCGAACGCGGGAAATGGCTACACCTTC
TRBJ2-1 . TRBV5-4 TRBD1 CASSPWTGDNEQFF TGTGCCAGCAGCCCTTGGACAGGGGACAATGAGCAGTTCTTC
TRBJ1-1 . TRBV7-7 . CASSLAEHAEAFF TGTGCCAGCAGCTTAGCCGAACACGCTGAAGCTTTCTTT
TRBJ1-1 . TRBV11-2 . CASSVTGYLNTEAFF TGTGCCAGCAGCGTTACAGGGTACTTGAACACTGAAGCTTTCTTT
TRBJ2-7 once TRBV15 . CATSRDPGTYEQYF TGTGCCACCAGCAGAGATCCCGGGACCTACGAGCAGTACTTC
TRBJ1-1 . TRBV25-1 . CASSSQVLGDTEAFF TGTGCCAGCAGTAGCCAGGTATTGGGAGACACTGAAGCTTTCTTT
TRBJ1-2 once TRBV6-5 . CASSPGWSYGYTF TGTGCCAGCAGTCCAGGGTGGTCCTATGGCTACACCTTC
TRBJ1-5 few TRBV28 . CASSPRQGNQPQHF TGTGCCAGCAGTCCCCGACAGGGCAATCAGCCCCAGCATTTT
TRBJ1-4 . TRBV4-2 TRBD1 CASSQVLLQGAGGNEKLFF TGTGCCAGCAGCCAAGTCCTCCTACAGGGGGCCGGGGGTAATGAAAAACTGTTTTTT
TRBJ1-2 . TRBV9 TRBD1 CASSFGQGAYYGYTF TGTGCCAGCAGCTTCGGACAGGGAGCTTACTATGGCTACACCTTC
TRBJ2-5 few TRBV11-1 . CASSLGIGGKETQYF TGTGCCAGCAGCTTAGGTATTGGCGGGAAGGAGACCCAGTACTTC
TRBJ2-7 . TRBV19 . CASSIGQSEQYF TGTGCCAGTAGTATAGGGCAAAGCGAGCAGTACTTC
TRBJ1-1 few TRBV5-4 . CASSSAGGGNTEAFF TGTGCCAGCAGCTCTGCGGGCGGTGGGAACACTGAAGCTTTCTTT
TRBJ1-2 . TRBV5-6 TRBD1 CASSPPGQGVYGYTF TGTGCCAGCAGCCCACCGGGACAGGGGGTATATGGCTACACCTTC
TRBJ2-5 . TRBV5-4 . CASSRGLNQETQYF TGTGCCAGCAGCCGCGGACTGAACCAAGAGACCCAGTACTTC
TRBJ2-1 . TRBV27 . CASSLSIAGSLGYNEQFF TGTGCCAGCAGTTTATCAATCGCTGGGAGCCTGGGGTACAATGAGCAGTTCTTC
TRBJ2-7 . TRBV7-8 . CASRINRAYEQYF TGTGCCAGCAGAATAAACAGAGCCTACGAGCAGTACTTC
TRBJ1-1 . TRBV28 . CASSSQGRRTEAFF TGTGCCAGCAGTTCACAGGGAAGGCGGACTGAAGCTTTCTTT
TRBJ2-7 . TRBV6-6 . CASSRRDTYEQYF TGTGCCAGCAGTCGCCGGGACACCTACGAGCAGTACTTC
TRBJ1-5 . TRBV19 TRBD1 CASSPGDRGRFQPQHF TGTGCCAGTAGTCCAGGAGACAGGGGGCGCTTTCAGCCCCAGCATTTT
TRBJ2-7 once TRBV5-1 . CASSLEGGQYEQYF TGCGCCAGCAGCTTGGAGGGAGGTCAATACGAGCAGTACTTC
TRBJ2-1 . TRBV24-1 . CATSAASRYYNEQFF TGTGCCACCAGTGCGGCTAGCCGATACTACAATGAGCAGTTCTTC
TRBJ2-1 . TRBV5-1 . CASSLAWGASYNEQFF TGCGCCAGCAGCTTGGCGTGGGGCGCGAGTTACAATGAGCAGTTCTTC
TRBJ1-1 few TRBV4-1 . CASSQEGGAFF TGCGCCAGCAGCCAAGAAGGGGGAGCTTTCTTT
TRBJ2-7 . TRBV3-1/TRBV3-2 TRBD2 CASSQGLANQYF TGTGCCAGCAGCCAGGGACTAGCGAATCAGTACTTC